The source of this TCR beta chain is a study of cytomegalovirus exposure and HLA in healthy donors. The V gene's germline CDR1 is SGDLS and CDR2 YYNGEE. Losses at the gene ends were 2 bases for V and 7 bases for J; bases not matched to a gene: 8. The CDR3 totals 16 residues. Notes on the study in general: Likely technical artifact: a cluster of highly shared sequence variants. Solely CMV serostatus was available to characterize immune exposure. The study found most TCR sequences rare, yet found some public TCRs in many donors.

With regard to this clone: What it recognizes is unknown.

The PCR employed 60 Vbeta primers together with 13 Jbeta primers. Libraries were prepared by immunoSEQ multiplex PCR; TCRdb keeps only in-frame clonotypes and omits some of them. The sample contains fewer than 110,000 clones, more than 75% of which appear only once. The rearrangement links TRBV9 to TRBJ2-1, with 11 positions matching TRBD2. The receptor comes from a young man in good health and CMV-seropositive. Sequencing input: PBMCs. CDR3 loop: CASSVGTSGFVNEQFF. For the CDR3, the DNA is TGTGCCAGCAGCGTGGGGACTAGCGGTTTTGTTAATGAGCAGTTCTTC.